This TCR beta chain is drawn from a study of blood T cell repertoires in COVID-19. About the research overall: The origin of the acute and convalescent COVID-19 samples was the United States, Italy and Spain.

Trimming took off 0 bases at V and 0 bases at J, with 9 bases between the two ends. In germline, CDR1 is SGHAT, CDR2 FQNNGV. The CDR3 has 16 residues. In the authors' methods: Amplified reference gene primers provided the basis for estimating nucleated cell counts. Clones were sequenced by immunoSEQ multiplex PCR, and TCRdb holds only the in-frame ones, with some missing. V, J and clone size reflect that table, while D and trimming were determined from the DNA. The sample lists fewer than 250,000 clones, approximately 88% occurring once. Material for sequencing was peripheral blood. The chain has TRBV11-2 and TRBJ1-3, with D tentatively TRBD1 (6 bases). This sequence originates from a man aged 60-69 years who had recovered from COVID-19. CDR3 residues: CASSLDDRSSGNTIYF. The CDR3, as DNA: TGTGCCAGCAGCTTAGACGACAGGAGCTCTGGAAACACCATATATTTT.